These 20 T cell receptor beta chains came from one sample sequenced in a study of regulatory T cells in long-lasting Graves disease. The sample's time point: persistent/refractory GD, antithyroid drugs over 5 years with positive TRAb. RNA isolated from PBMCs was used to make the TCR library. Combining iRepertoire HTBI primers with Arm-PCR of CDR3 regions, the authors built TCR beta libraries. In TCRdb, the multiplex PCR reads were re-called with MiXCR into one record per CDR3 protein. The data show almost 350,000 distinct CDR3 sequences, about 20% seen once. The source material was peripheral blood mononuclear cells (PBMCs), sampled when the disease was refractory, from a patient treated with antithyroid drugs. Receptors were obtained from a female donor with Graves disease.

CDR3 in amino acids: CASSQDKNSQETQYF. CDR3 in DNA: TGTGCCAGCAGCCAAGATAAGAACAGCCAAGAGACCCAGTACTTC. J is TRBJ2-5 and V is TRBV4-2, with D unresolved. Germline V gene data show CDR1 as LGHNA and CDR2 as YNFKEQ. This CDR3 contains 15 residues. Trimming pared 0 bases from V and 1 base from J, leaving 9 bases between.

Ten or more counts support this clonotype. This sequence joins TRBV6-5 and TRBJ2-5; D is ambiguous. V gave up 2 bases and J gave up 5 bases, with 12 bases separating them. The germline V gene encodes CDR1 MNHEY and CDR2 SVGAGI. This CDR3 comprises 14 residues. This CDR3 is CASSYRVGWETQYF. In DNA, the CDR3 is TGTGCCAGCAGTTACAGGGTAGGGTGGGAGACCCAGTACTTC.

This clonotype was seen a few times. This chain connects TRBV2 to TRBJ1-2; D is perhaps TRBD1 (5 bases). Per the germline V gene, CDR1 is SNHLY and CDR2 is FYNNEI. This CDR3 is built from 13 residues. Trimming removed 7 bases from V and 8 bases from J, with 17 bases in between. The CDR3 reads CASTPLAEGGYTF. The CDR3, as DNA: TGTGCCAGCACCCCGCTGGCCGAGGGGGGCTACACCTTC.

V usage is TRBV5-1 and J usage is TRBJ2-7; a weak D match, TRBD2 (6 bases). Per the germline V gene, CDR1 is SGHRS and CDR2 is YFSETQ. The CDR3 covers 17 residues. Trimming took 0 bases from V and 0 from J, leaving 16 bases between them. DNA of the CDR3: TGCGCCAGCAGCTTGGACCGCAGCGGGCCTAGCTCCTACGAGCAGTACTTC. Residues: CASSLDRSGPSSYEQYF.

In this sample, this clonotype turned up many times. J is TRBJ1-2 and V is TRBV11-3; possibly TRBD1 for D (5 bases). The V end was cut by 2 bases, the J end by 6 bases, with 19 bases between. Per the germline V gene, CDR1 is SGHNT and CDR2 is YENEEA. This CDR3 is built from 16 residues. CDR3 nucleotide sequence: TGTGCCAGCAGCTTACGCCTGAGCGGGGGAAGACATGGCTACACCTTC. Its protein is CASSLRLSGGRHGYTF. The complete variable domain, with remaining parts taken from reference TRBV11-3 and TRBJ1-2, reads EAGVVQSPRYKIIEKKQPVAFWCNPISGHNTLYWYLQNLGQGPELLIRYENEEAVDDSQLPKDRFSAERLKGVDSTLKIQPAELGDSAVYLCASSLRLSGGRHGYTFGSGTRLTVV.

This chain's CDR3 is CASSLTLPEQYF. In DNA, the CDR3 is TGTGCCAGCAGCCTAACCCTGCCCGAGCAGTACTTC. The chain employs TRBV11-2 and TRBJ2-7; D gene ambiguous. This CDR3 spans 12 amino acids. In germline, CDR1 is SGHAT, CDR2 FQNNGV. V lost 5 bases, J lost 6 bases, and 11 bases lay in between.

A few counts support this clonotype. The chain carries TRBV20-1 and TRBJ2-2, with D perhaps TRBD2 (6 bases). Germline V gives CDR1 DFQATT, CDR2 SNEGSKA (reference sequence). This CDR3 spans 15 amino acids. The V and J ends lost 6 bases and 5 bases respectively, with 19 bases between them. The DNA for the CDR3 is TGCAGTGCCAAGGCAGGGACTTCACGTACCGGGGAGCTGTTTTTT. The encoded protein is CSAKAGTSRTGELFF.

The rearrangement uses TRBV6-9 and TRBJ2-1; 14 nucleotides line up with TRBD2. Per the germline V gene, CDR1 is MNHGY and CDR2 is SVAAGI. The CDR3 covers 19 residues. Trimming took 3 bases from V and 3 from J; bases not matched to a gene: 10. Written as DNA, the CDR3 is TGTGCCAGCAGTTACGCTGGACTAGCGGGGGGAAGCGGCTACAATGAGCAGTTCTTC. This translates into CASSYAGLAGGSGYNEQFF.

This clonotype was detected ten times or more. This chain joins TRBV2 and TRBJ1-1; D may be TRBD1 (6 bases). This CDR3 is built from 14 residues. Looked up from germline, CDR1 is SNHLY and CDR2 is FYNNEI. The V gene lost 7 bases and the J gene lost 4 bases, with 16 bases spanning the gap. This CDR3 is CASTRGGAGTEAFF. The CDR3 coding sequence is TGTGCCAGCACCCGGGGGGGCGCGGGCACTGAAGCTTTCTTT. The whole variable domain, remainder taken from reference TRBV2 and TRBJ1-1, is EPEVTQTPSHQVTQMGQEVILRCVPISNHLYFYWYRQILGQKVEFLVSFYNNEISEKSEIFDDQFSVERPDGSNFTLKIRSTKLEDSAMYFCASTRGGAGTEAFFGQGTRLTVV.

This clonotype has a handful of counts. The V call is TRBV30, the J call TRBJ2-7; D gene uncertain. CDR1 and CDR2 from the germline V gene are GTSNPN and SVGIG (reference sequence). The V end was cut by 3 bases, the J end by 2 bases, with 11 bases between. The CDR3 extends over 13 amino acids. The CDR3 protein is CAWRTRQTYEQYF. CDR3 sequence (DNA): TGTGCCTGGAGGACCCGACAAACCTACGAGCAGTACTTC.

The chain is built from TRBV12-3 or TRBV12-4 and TRBJ2-2, with D hard to call. There are 13 residues in the CDR3. V was shortened by 2 bases and J by 7 bases, with 8 bases between the two germline ends. The chain's CDR3 is CASSLRRSGELFF. The CDR3 DNA is TGTGCCAGCAGTTTAAGACGCAGCGGGGAGCTGTTTTTT.

This chain uses TRBV6-4 with TRBJ1-2; the match to TRBD1 covers 7 bases. Germline V gene lookup returns CDR1 MRHNA and CDR2 SNTAGT. After removal of 5 bases from V and 3 bases from J, the junction contained 6 bases not matched to a gene. The CDR3 sequence is 14 residues long. The CDR3 bases are TGTGCCAGCAGTCCGGGACAGCTATACTATGGCTACACCTTC. This translates into CASSPGQLYYGYTF.

V is TRBV10-1 and J is TRBJ1-1; D might be TRBD1 (5 bases). The CDR3 is 15 residues long. Trimming shortened V by 3 bases and J by 1 base, and 12 bases separated the two germline ends. Germline assignment: CDR1 WNHNN and CDR2 SYGVQD (reference sequence). CDR3 region: CASSDGRGGNTEAFF. The DNA for the CDR3 is TGCGCCAGCAGTGACGGCCGCGGGGGGAACACTGAAGCTTTCTTT.

This clonotype was seen more than once but under ten times. The chain links TRBV19 to TRBJ1-3, with D uncertain. Trimming took off 6 bases at V and 0 bases at J, with 9 bases between the two ends. The germline CDR1 and CDR2 sequences are LNHDA and SQIVND (reference sequence). This CDR3 contains 14 residues. This chain's CDR3 is CASSGSLSGNTIYF. CDR3 coding DNA: TGTGCCAGTAGCGGATCACTCTCTGGAAACACCATATATTTT.

This clonotype occurred a few times. The chain has TRBV2 and TRBJ2-1, with TRBD2 matching over 9 bases. Germline-derived CDR1 and CDR2 are SNHLY and FYNNEI. This CDR3 has 14 residues. V shed 6 bases and J 7 bases; nucleotides not matched to a gene: 7. CDR3 sequence (DNA): TGTGCCAGCAGGGATCTAGCGGGAAGTAATGAGCAGTTCTTC. Protein: CASRDLAGSNEQFF.

In this sample, this clonotype turned up many times. The rearrangement links TRBV30 to TRBJ1-1, with D possibly TRBD1 on 6 matching bases. This CDR3 spans 14 amino acids. Germline-derived CDR1 and CDR2 are GTSNPN and SVGIG (reference sequence). V was cut by 1 base and J by 10 bases, with 19 bases left in between. CDR3 coding DNA: TGTGCCTGGAGTGGGCCTTCTGCAGGGGCTCGAGCTTTCTTT. It translates to CAWSGPSAGARAFF.

As concerns this clonotype: A far larger clone is off by one base, so a read error is likely. The CDR3 nucleotides are TGTGCCAGCAGTTTCCAGGGGGCGGGTCGGGAGACCCAGTACTTC. Translation: CASSFQGAGRETQYF. The chain uses TRBV12-3 or TRBV12-4 and TRBJ2-5; 8 bases align to TRBD1. CDR3 length: 15 amino acids. V was clipped by 3 bases and J by 5 bases; unmatched bases: 8.

CDR3 nucleotide sequence: TGTGCCAGCAGCCCCGATTCGGCACGTGAAGCTTTCTTT. Translation: CASSPDSAREAFF. V gene TRBV7-9 combines with J gene TRBJ1-1; D is uncertain. Germline V CDR1 and CDR2: SEHNR, FQNEAQ (reference sequence). This CDR3 comprises 13 residues. Trimming cost V 5 bases and J 7 bases, with 14 bases left between them.

Notes on this clonotype: A much larger clone differs from this one at a single base, so this may be a read error. The V call is TRBV28, the J call TRBJ2-7, with D perhaps matching TRBD2 (5 bases). This CDR3 is built from 13 residues. CDR1 is MDHEN and CDR2 is SYDVKM in the germline V gene. The CDR3 bases are TGTGCCACCACTAGTGGGGTAAACTACGAGCAGTGCTTC. Protein: CATTSGVNYEQCF.

At least ten counts were recorded for this clonotype. The CDR3 protein is CASSPRGVTEAFF. The CDR3 coding sequence is TGTGCCAGCAGTCCCCGTGGGGTCACTGAAGCTTTCTTT. This chain uses TRBV6-2 or TRBV6-3 with TRBJ1-1; D is uncertain. This CDR3 is 13 amino acids long. Deletions cut 5 bases from V and 4 bases from J, with 11 bases between. Germline CDR1 and CDR2: MNHEY and SVGEGT.